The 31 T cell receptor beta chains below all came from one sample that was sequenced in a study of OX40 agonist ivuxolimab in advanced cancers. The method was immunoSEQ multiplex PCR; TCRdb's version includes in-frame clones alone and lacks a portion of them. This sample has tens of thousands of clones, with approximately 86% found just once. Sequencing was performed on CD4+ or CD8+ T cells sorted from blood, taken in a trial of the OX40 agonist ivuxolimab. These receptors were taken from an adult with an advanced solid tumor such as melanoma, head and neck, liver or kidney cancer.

CDR3 region: CASSQDPTGLETQYF. The CDR3 nucleotides read TGCGCCAGCAGCCAAGACCCGACAGGGCTCGAGACCCAGTACTTC. The chain uses TRBV4-3 and TRBJ2-5; 7 bases are a match to TRBD1. Germline V CDR1 and CDR2: LGHNA, YSLEER. V lost 0 bases and J lost 5; bases outside the gene matches: 6. This CDR3 spans 15 amino acids.

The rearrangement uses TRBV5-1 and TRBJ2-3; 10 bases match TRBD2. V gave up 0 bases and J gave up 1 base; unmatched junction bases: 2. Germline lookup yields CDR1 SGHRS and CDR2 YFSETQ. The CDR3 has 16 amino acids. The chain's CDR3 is CASSLATSGGTDTQYF. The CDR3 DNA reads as TGCGCCAGCAGCTTGGCCACTAGCGGGGGCACAGATACGCAGTATTTT.

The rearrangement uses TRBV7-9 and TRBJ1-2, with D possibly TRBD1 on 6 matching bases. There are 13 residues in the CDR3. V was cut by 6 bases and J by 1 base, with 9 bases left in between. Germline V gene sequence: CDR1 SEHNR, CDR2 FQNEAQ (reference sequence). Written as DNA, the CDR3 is TGTGCCAGCAGATTGGACAGTAACTATGGCTACACCTTC. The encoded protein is CASRLDSNYGYTF.

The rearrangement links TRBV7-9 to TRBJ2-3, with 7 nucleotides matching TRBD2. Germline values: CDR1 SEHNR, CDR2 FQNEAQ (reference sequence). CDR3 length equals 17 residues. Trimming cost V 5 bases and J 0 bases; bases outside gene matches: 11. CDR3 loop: CASSPRTRISSTDTQYF. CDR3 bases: TGTGCCAGCAGCCCCCGGACTAGGATCTCTAGCACAGATACGCAGTATTTT.

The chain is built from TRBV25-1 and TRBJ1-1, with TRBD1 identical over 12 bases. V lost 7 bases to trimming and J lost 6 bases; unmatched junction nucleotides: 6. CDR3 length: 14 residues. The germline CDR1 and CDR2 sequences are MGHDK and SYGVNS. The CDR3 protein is CASTPGQGASEAFF. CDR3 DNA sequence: TGTGCCAGCACGCCGGGACAGGGGGCCTCTGAAGCTTTCTTT.

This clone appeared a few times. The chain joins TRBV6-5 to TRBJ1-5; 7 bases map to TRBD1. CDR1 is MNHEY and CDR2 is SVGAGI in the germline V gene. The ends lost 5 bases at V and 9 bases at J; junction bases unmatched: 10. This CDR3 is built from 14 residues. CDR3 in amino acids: CASSPDRRDWPQHF. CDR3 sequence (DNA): TGTGCCAGCAGTCCGGACAGGAGAGACTGGCCCCAGCATTTT.

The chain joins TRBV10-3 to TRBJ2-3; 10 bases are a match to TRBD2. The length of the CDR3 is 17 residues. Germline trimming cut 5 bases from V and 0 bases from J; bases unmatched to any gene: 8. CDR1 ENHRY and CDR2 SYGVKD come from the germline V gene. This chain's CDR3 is CAISRSSGGSSTDTQYF. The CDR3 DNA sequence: TGTGCCATCAGTCGGTCTAGCGGGGGCTCTAGCACAGATACGCAGTATTTT.

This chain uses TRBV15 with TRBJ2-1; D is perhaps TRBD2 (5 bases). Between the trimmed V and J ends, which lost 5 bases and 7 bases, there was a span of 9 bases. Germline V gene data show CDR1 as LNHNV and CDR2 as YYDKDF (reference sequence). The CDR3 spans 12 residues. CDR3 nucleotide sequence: TGTGCCACCAGCTCATCGGGAAATGAGCAGTTCTTC. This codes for CATSSSGNEQFF.

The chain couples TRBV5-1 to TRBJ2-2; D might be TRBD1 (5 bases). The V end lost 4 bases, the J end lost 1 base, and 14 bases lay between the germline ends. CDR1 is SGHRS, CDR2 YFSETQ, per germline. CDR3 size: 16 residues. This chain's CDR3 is CASSLTDTLNTGELFF. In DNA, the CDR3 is TGCGCCAGCAGCCTTACGGACACGCTGAACACCGGGGAGCTGTTTTTT.

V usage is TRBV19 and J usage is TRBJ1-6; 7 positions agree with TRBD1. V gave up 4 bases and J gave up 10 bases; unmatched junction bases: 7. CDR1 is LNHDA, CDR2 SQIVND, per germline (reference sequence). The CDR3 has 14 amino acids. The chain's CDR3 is CASSTRDSRSPLHF. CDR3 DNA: TGTGCCAGTAGTACTCGGGACAGTAGATCACCCCTCCACTTT.

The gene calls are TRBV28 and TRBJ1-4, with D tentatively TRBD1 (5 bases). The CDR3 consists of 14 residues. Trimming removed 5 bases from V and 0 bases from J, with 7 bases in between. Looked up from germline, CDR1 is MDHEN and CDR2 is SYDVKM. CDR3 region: CASSETATNEKLFF. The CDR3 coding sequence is TGTGCCAGCAGTGAGACAGCAACTAATGAAAAACTGTTTTTT.

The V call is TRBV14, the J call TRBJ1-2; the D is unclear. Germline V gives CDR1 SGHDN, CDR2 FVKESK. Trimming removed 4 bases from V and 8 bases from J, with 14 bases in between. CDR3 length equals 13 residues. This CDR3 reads CASSPRGTGGYTF. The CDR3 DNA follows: TGTGCCAGCAGCCCCCGGGGAACGGGCGGCTACACCTTC.

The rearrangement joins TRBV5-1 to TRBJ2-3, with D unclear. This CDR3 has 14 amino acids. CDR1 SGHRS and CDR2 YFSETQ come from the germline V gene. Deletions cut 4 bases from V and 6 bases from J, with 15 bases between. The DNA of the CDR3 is TGCGCCAGCAGCCTAAGCTCCCCGAGGGATACGCAGTATTTT. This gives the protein CASSLSSPRDTQYF.

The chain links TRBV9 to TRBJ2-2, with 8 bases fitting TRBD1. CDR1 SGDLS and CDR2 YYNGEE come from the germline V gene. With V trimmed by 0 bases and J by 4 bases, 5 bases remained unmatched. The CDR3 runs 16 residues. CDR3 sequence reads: CASSVGQGAITGELFF. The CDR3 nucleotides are TGTGCCAGCAGCGTAGGGCAGGGGGCGATCACCGGGGAGCTGTTTTTT.

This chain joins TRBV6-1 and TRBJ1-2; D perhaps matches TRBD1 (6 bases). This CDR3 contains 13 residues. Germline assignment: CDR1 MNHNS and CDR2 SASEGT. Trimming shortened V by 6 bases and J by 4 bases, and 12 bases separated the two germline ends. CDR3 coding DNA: TGTGCCAGCAGCGCTACGGACAGCTATGGCTACACCTTC. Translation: CASSATDSYGYTF.

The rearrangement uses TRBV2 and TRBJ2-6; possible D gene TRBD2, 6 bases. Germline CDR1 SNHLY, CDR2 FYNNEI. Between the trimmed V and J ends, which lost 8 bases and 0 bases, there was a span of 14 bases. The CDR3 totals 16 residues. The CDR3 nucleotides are TGTGCCAGCTCGGCAGGGACTGTCTCTGGGGCCAACGTCCTGACTTTC. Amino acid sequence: CASSAGTVSGANVLTF.

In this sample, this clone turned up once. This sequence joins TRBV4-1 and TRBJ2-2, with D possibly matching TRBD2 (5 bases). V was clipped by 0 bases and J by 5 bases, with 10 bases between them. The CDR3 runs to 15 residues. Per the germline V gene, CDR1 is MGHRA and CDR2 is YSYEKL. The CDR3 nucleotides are TGCGCCAGCAGCCAAGAGAGTAGGAGGACCGGGGAGCTGTTTTTT. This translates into CASSQESRRTGELFF.

CDR3 protein: CASSKQGPNTGELFF. CDR3 coding DNA: TGTGCCAGCAGCAAACAGGGACCTAACACCGGGGAGCTGTTTTTT. The chain links TRBV7-3 to TRBJ2-2, with D tentatively TRBD1 (6 bases). Germline V gene sequence: CDR1 SGHTA, CDR2 FQGTGA. The germline V and J ends were trimmed by 5 bases and 2 bases, with 12 bases remaining between them. This CDR3 comprises 15 residues. Filled out from reference TRBV7-3 and TRBJ2-2, the complete variable domain reads GAGVSQTPSNKVTEKGKYVELRCDPISGHTALYWYRQSLGQGPEFLIYFQGTGAADDSGLPNDRFFAVRPEGSVSTLKIQRTERGDSAVYLCASSKQGPNTGELFFGEGSRLTVL.

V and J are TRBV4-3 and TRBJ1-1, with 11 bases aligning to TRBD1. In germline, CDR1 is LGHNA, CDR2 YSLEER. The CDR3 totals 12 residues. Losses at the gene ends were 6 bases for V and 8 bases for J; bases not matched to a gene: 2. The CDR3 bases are TGCGCCAGCAGGGACAGGGGGCAGGAAGCTTTCTTT. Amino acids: CASRDRGQEAFF.

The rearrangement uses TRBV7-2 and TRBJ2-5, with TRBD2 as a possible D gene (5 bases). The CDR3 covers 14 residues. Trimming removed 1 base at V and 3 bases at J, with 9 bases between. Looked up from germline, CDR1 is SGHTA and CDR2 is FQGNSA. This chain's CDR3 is CASSLERQEETQYF. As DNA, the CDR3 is TGTGCCAGCAGCTTAGAGCGGCAGGAAGAGACCCAGTACTTC.

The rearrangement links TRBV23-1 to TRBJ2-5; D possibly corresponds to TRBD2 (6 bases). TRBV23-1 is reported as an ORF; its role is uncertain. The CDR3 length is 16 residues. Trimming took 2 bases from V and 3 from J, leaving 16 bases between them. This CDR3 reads CASSQSDRGEEETQYF. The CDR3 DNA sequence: TGCGCCAGCAGTCAAAGCGATAGAGGGGAGGAAGAGACCCAGTACTTC.

The CDR3 DNA is TGTGCCAGCAGTCAAACAGGGTATCAGCCCCAGCATTTT. Protein: CASSQTGYQPQHF. This chain links TRBV6-1 with TRBJ1-5; tentative D call: TRBD1 (6 bases). The V gene's germline CDR1 is MNHNS and CDR2 SASEGT. The CDR3 totals 13 residues. Deletions cut 5 bases from V and 5 bases from J, with 10 bases between.

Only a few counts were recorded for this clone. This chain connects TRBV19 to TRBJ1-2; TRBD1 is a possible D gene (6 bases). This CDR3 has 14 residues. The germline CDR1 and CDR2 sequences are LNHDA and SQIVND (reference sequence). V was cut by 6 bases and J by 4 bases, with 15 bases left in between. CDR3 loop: CASRETGGPYGYTF. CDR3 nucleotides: TGTGCCAGTAGGGAGACGGGGGGCCCCTATGGCTACACCTTC.

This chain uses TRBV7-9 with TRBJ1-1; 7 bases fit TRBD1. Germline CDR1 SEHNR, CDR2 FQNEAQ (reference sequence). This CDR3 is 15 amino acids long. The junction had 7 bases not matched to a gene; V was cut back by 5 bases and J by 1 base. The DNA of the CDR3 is TGTGCCAGCAGCCCGCCGGGACAGCCGAACACTGAAGCTTTCTTT. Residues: CASSPPGQPNTEAFF.

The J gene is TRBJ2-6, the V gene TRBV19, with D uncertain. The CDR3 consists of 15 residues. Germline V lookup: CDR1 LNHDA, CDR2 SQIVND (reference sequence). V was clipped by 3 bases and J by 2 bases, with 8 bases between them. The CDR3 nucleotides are TGTGCCAGTAGTATCTTCAGAGCTGGGGCCAACGTCCTGACTTTC. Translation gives CASSIFRAGANVLTF.

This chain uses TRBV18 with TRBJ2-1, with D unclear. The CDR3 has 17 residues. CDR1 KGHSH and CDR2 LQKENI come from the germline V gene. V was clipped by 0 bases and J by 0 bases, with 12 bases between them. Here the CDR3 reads CASSPPAGQSSYNEQFF. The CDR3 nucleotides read TGTGCCAGCTCACCACCGGCAGGTCAAAGCTCCTACAATGAGCAGTTCTTC.

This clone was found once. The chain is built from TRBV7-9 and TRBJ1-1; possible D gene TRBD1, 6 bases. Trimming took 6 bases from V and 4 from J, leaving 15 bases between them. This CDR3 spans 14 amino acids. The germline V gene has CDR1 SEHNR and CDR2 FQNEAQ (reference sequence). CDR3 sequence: CASSLTGYGTEAFF. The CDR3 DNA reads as TGTGCCAGCAGTCTTACAGGGTATGGCACTGAAGCTTTCTTT. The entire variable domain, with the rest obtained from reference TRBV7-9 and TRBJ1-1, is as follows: DTGVSQNPRHKITKRGQNVTFRCDPISEHNRLYWYRQTLGQGPEFLTYFQNEAQLEKSRLLSDRFSAERPKGSFSTLEIQRTEQGDSAMYLCASSLTGYGTEAFFGQGTRLTVV.

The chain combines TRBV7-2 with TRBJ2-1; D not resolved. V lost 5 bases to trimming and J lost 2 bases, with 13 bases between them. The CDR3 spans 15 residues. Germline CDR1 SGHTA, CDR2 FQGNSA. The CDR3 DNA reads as TGTGCCAGCAGCCAAGGCAGCCTCGCCTACAATGAGCAGTTCTTC. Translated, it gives CASSQGSLAYNEQFF.

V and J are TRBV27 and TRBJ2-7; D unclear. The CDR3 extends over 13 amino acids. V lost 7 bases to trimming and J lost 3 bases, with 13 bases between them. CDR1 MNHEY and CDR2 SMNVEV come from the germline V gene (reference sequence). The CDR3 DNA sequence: TGTGCCAGCAACCCGCTAGGAAGCTACGAGCAGTACTTC. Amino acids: CASNPLGSYEQYF.

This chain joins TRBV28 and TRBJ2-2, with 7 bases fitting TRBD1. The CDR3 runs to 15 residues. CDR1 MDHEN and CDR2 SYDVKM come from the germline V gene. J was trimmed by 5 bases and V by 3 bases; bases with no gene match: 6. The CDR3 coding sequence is TGTGCCAGCAGTTTGGTCGACAGGGTGACCGGGGAGCTGTTTTTT. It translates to CASSLVDRVTGELFF.

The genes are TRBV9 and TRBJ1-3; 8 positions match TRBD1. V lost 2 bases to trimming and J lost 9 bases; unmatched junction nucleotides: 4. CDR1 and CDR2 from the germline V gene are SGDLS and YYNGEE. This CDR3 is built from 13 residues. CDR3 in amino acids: CASSVGQGATIYF. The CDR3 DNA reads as TGTGCCAGCAGCGTGGGGCAGGGGGCCACCATATATTTT.